The 30 T cell receptor beta chains below were found in one sample sequenced in a study of blood T cell repertoires in COVID-19. Libraries were prepared by immunoSEQ multiplex PCR; TCRdb keeps only in-frame clonotypes and omits some of them. Of approximately 400,000 clones in the sample, 80% to 95% are singletons; the top ten hold about 0.78%. The sequenced sample consisted of PBMCs or T cells enriched from blood (not recorded which). The source is a woman aged 40 to 50 who had been exposed to COVID-19.

The gene calls are TRBV18 and TRBJ2-3; 8 bases map to TRBD1. After removal of 2 bases from V and 4 bases from J, the junction contained 14 bases not matched to a gene. Germline CDR1 and CDR2: KGHSH and LQKENI. This CDR3 has 18 residues. This chain's CDR3 is CASSPIMRQGFSADTQYF. The CDR3 DNA is TGTGCCAGCTCACCAATTATGAGACAGGGGTTTAGTGCAGATACGCAGTATTTT.

The chain recombines TRBV18 with TRBJ1-2, with D possibly being TRBD1 (5 bases). The CDR3 spans 14 residues. With 6 bases removed from V and 7 bases from J, the gap between germline ends came to 18 bases. CDR1 and CDR2 (germline): KGHSH, LQKENI. The CDR3 region is CASSSSPGLGGYTF. For the CDR3, the DNA is TGTGCCAGCTCTTCGTCTCCGGGACTGGGTGGCTACACCTTC.

In its sample, this clone was seen once. The chain joins TRBV28 to TRBJ1-2; a weak D match, TRBD1 (6 bases). This CDR3 contains 17 residues. The germline gives CDR1 MDHEN, CDR2 SYDVKM. The V and J ends lost 4 bases and 0 bases respectively, with 18 bases between them. The CDR3 loop reads CASSSIGQSLSNYGYTF. For the CDR3, the DNA is TGTGCCAGCAGTTCTATAGGACAGAGCTTGTCTAACTATGGCTACACCTTC.

As regards this clone: The same CDR3 can be traced to other DNA sequences in this sample. The gene calls are TRBV19 and TRBJ2-7; D is perhaps TRBD1 (6 bases). Germline V gene lookup returns CDR1 LNHDA and CDR2 SQIVND (reference sequence). V lost 3 bases, J lost 3 bases, and 12 bases lay in between. The CDR3 consists of 14 residues. The CDR3 is CASSIPGGVYEQYF. CDR3 DNA sequence: TGTGCCAGTAGTATTCCTGGGGGCGTCTACGAGCAGTACTTC.

The chain has TRBV2 and TRBJ1-1, with D perhaps matching TRBD1 (5 bases). V was pared by 6 bases and J by 0 bases, with 11 bases between. The CDR3 sequence is 14 residues long. In germline, CDR1 is SNHLY, CDR2 FYNNEI. The CDR3 coding sequence is TGTGCCAGCAGGCGCAGGGCAATGAACACTGAAGCTTTCTTT. This sequence encodes CASRRRAMNTEAFF.

DNA for the CDR3: TGTGCCAGCAGATTAAACAGGGGTGGCTACACCTTC. Translating it yields CASRLNRGGYTF. The V gene is TRBV7-2, the J gene TRBJ1-2; 7 positions match TRBD1. With V trimmed by 6 bases and J by 7 bases, 5 bases remained unmatched. The CDR3 covers 12 residues. Germline-derived CDR1 and CDR2 are SGHTA and FQGNSA.

The gene calls are TRBV7-2 and TRBJ1-5, with D perhaps matching TRBD1 (5 bases). CDR1 is SGHTA, CDR2 FQGNSA, per germline. V was pared by 5 bases and J by 5 bases, with 13 bases between. CDR3 length equals 14 residues. CDR3 in amino acids: CASSRTWSDQPQHF. The CDR3 bases are TGTGCCAGCAGCCGGACATGGTCGGATCAGCCCCAGCATTTT.

The V call is TRBV6-5, the J call TRBJ1-6, with unresolved D. CDR1 is MNHEY and CDR2 is SVGAGI in the germline V gene. The germline V and J ends were trimmed by 10 bases and 10 bases, with 14 bases remaining between them. CDR3 length: 12 residues. The CDR3 DNA reads as TGTGCCACCGCGACATTCCCATCACCCCTCCACTTT. Amino acids: CATATFPSPLHF.

V and J are TRBV12-3 or TRBV12-4 and TRBJ1-1, with a weak D call TRBD1 (5 bases). V lost 3 bases, J lost 4 bases, and 9 bases lay in between. The CDR3 contains 13 residues. The CDR3 region has the DNA TGTGCCAGCAGTTTTCAGGGCGGCACTGAAGCTTTCTTT. As protein: CASSFQGGTEAFF.

This chain joins TRBV5-4 and TRBJ2-1; D is unresolved. Germline CDR1 SGHNT, CDR2 YYREEE (reference sequence). The CDR3 extends over 13 amino acids. Between the trimmed V and J ends, which lost 4 bases and 5 bases, there was a span of 10 bases. CDR3 protein: CASSNPQNNEQFF. CDR3 nucleotide sequence: TGTGCCAGCAGCAACCCACAGAACAATGAGCAGTTCTTC.

This chain links TRBV7-9 with TRBJ1-1; a weak D match, TRBD1 (5 bases). The V and J ends lost 1 base and 5 bases respectively, with 14 bases between them. The CDR3 runs to 15 residues. In germline, CDR1 is SEHNR, CDR2 FQNEAQ (reference sequence). The CDR3 reads CASSLVAGGGTEAFF. The CDR3 nucleotides read TGTGCCAGCAGCTTAGTGGCCGGCGGGGGGACTGAAGCTTTCTTT.

The chain carries TRBV18 and TRBJ1-1; D is possibly TRBD1 (6 bases). This CDR3 has 16 amino acids. The V gene lost 3 bases and the J gene lost 0 bases, with 14 bases spanning the gap. Germline V gene lookup returns CDR1 KGHSH and CDR2 LQKENI. DNA of the CDR3: TGTGCCAGCTCACCGAGCAGGGGCGTAATGAACACTGAAGCTTTCTTT. This sequence encodes CASSPSRGVMNTEAFF.

The J gene is TRBJ1-2, the V gene TRBV12-3 or TRBV12-4; no definite D call. The V end was cut by 3 bases, the J end by 4 bases, with 6 bases between. The CDR3 has 12 amino acids. In DNA, the CDR3 is TGTGCCAGCAGTTTTGGAGCCTATGGCTACACCTTC. Translated: CASSFGAYGYTF.

V gene TRBV6-5 combines with J gene TRBJ2-1; TRBD1 is a possible D gene (7 bases). Germline V gene data show CDR1 as MNHEY and CDR2 as SVGAGI. Trimming cost V 2 bases and J 6 bases, with 14 bases left between them. This CDR3 has 15 amino acids. This chain's CDR3 is CASSYGQGGTNEQFF. CDR3 bases: TGTGCCAGCAGTTACGGGCAGGGGGGTACCAATGAGCAGTTCTTC.

The gene calls are TRBV29-1 and TRBJ2-6; tentative D call: TRBD1 (5 bases). The V gene lost 4 bases and the J gene lost 1 base, with 11 bases spanning the gap. The CDR3 totals 15 residues. CDR1 SQVTM and CDR2 ANQGSEA come from the germline V gene. The chain's CDR3 is CSVVPGFSGANVLTF. Written as DNA, the CDR3 is TGCAGCGTTGTCCCAGGGTTTTCTGGGGCCAACGTCCTGACTTTC.

The CDR3 loop is CASSAGLHGDYGYTF. In nucleotides, the CDR3 is TGCGCCAGCAGCGCGGGACTTCACGGGGACTATGGCTACACCTTC. The chain is built from TRBV5-1 and TRBJ1-2; tentative D call: TRBD1 (5 bases). Per the germline V gene, CDR1 is SGHRS and CDR2 is YFSETQ. CDR3 length: 15 residues. The ends were cut back, 4 bases at V and 3 bases at J, with 16 bases in the middle.

V and J are TRBV7-2 and TRBJ2-7; 7 nucleotides agree with TRBD1. Unmatched junction bases numbered 8, after V lost 7 bases and J lost 2 bases. The CDR3 contains 14 residues. Germline lookup yields CDR1 SGHTA and CDR2 FQGNSA. The CDR3 DNA reads TGTGCCAGCAACCCCGGGACAGCAACCTACGAGCAGTACTTC. Amino acids: CASNPGTATYEQYF.

V and J are TRBV29-1 and TRBJ1-3; D unresolved. Germline V lookup: CDR1 SQVTM, CDR2 ANQGSEA. V was pared by 0 bases and J by 4 bases, with 16 bases between. CDR3 length: 16 residues. In DNA form, the CDR3 reads TGCAGCGTTGAAGAAATCCCCGACTTGGCGGGAAACACCATATATTTT. The encoded protein is CSVEEIPDLAGNTIYF. Full variable domain (outside the CDR3, taken from reference TRBV29-1 and TRBJ1-3): SAVISQKPSRDICQRGTSLTIQCQVDSQVTMMFWYRQQPGQSLTLIATANQGSEATYESGFVIDKFPISRPNLTFSTLTVSNMSPEDSSIYLCSVEEIPDLAGNTIYFGEGSWLTVV.

The J gene is TRBJ1-2, the V gene TRBV6-5; 11 bases are a match to TRBD1. This CDR3 is built from 15 residues. Germline trimming cut 7 bases from V and 5 bases from J; bases unmatched to any gene: 9. Germline CDR1 MNHEY, CDR2 SVGAGI. DNA of the CDR3: TGTGCCAGCACCCAAGGGACAGGGGGTGGATATGGCTACACCTTC. Translated, it gives CASTQGTGGGYGYTF.

This clone was picked up one time. Distinct nucleotide sequences in the sample also encode this CDR3. V and J are TRBV18 and TRBJ1-2; a possible D gene is TRBD1 (5 bases). This CDR3 contains 13 residues. The germline V gene encodes CDR1 KGHSH and CDR2 LQKENI. Trimming left V 2 bases short and J 2 bases short, with 6 bases between. CDR3 in DNA: TGTGCCAGCTCACCAGCAGGGAACTATGGCTACACCTTC. Protein product: CASSPAGNYGYTF.

This clone was detected only once. The CDR3 protein is CASSLGHRAGELFF. As DNA, the CDR3 is TGCGCCAGCAGCTTGGGGCACCGTGCCGGGGAGCTGTTTTTT. The chain is built from TRBV5-1 and TRBJ2-2, with no clear D. In germline, CDR1 is SGHRS, CDR2 YFSETQ. Trimming pared 0 bases from V and 6 bases from J, leaving 9 bases between. The CDR3 loop spans 14 amino acids. The full variable domain, its missing parts supplied by reference TRBV5-1 and TRBJ2-2, is KAGVTQTPRYLIKTRGQQVTLSCSPISGHRSVSWYQQTPGQGLQFLFEYFSETQRNKGNFPGRFSGRQFSNSRSEMNVSTLELGDSALYLCASSLGHRAGELFFGEGSRLTVL.

This rearrangement joins TRBV2 to TRBJ2-5, with 7 bases that match TRBD1. The CDR3 sequence is 15 residues long. The germline gives CDR1 SNHLY, CDR2 FYNNEI. The junction had 6 bases not matched to a gene; V was cut back by 2 bases and J by 3 bases. In DNA, the CDR3 is TGTGCCAGCAGTGAACTCCGGACAGGAAAAGAGACCCAGTACTTC. It is translated as CASSELRTGKETQYF.

The chain uses TRBV3-1 (or the pseudogene TRBV3-2) and TRBJ1-2; 7 nucleotides match TRBD1. Germline V gives CDR1 LGHDT, CDR2 YNNKEL (reference sequence). This CDR3 region has 15 residues. V dropped 0 bases and J dropped 10; count of bases not matched to a gene: 11. CDR3 bases: TGTGCCAGCAGCCAAGACGACAGGGACCTAAGATCCTACACCTTC. Translation gives CASSQDDRDLRSYTF.

This clone has only one observation. The V call is TRBV10-2, the J call TRBJ2-1, with a weak D call TRBD2 (7 bases). Germline-derived CDR1 and CDR2 are WSHSY and SAAADI. This CDR3 contains 16 residues. Between the trimmed V and J ends, which lost 2 bases and 1 base, there was a span of 12 bases. The CDR3: CASSEDGRGSYNEQFF. The CDR3 bases are TGCGCCAGCAGTGAGGATGGGAGGGGGTCCTACAATGAGCAGTTCTTC.

The rearrangement links TRBV19 to TRBJ1-2; possible D gene TRBD1, 5 bases. V was clipped by 3 bases and J by 7 bases, with 15 bases between them. CDR3 length: 14 amino acids. Germline V CDR1 and CDR2: LNHDA, SQIVND (reference sequence). In nucleotides, the CDR3 is TGTGCCAGTAGTATTCCAGGGCAAGGGATTGGCTACACCTTC. Amino acid sequence: CASSIPGQGIGYTF.

This chain joins TRBV3-1 (or the pseudogene TRBV3-2) and TRBJ1-2; D possibly corresponds to TRBD1 (6 bases). V was cut by 2 bases and J by 4 bases, with 11 bases left in between. The CDR3 consists of 14 residues. Germline V gene sequence: CDR1 LGHDT, CDR2 YNNKEL (reference sequence). CDR3 in DNA: TGTGCCAGCAGCCAAACGGGACAAACCTATGGCTACACCTTC. As protein: CASSQTGQTYGYTF.

This chain connects TRBV9 to TRBJ1-2, with 10 bases lining up with TRBD1. J was trimmed by 2 bases and V by 3 bases; bases with no gene match: 4. This CDR3 comprises 15 residues. Looked up from germline, CDR1 is SGDLS and CDR2 is YYNGEE. The CDR3, as DNA: TGTGCCAGCAGCGCTCAGGACAGGGGGAACTATGGCTACACCTTC. Translated: CASSAQDRGNYGYTF. Using reference TRBV9 and TRBJ1-2 for the parts outside the CDR3, the full variable domain is DSGVTQTPKHLITATGQRVTLRCSPRSGDLSVYWYQQSLDQGLQFLIQYYNGEERAKGNILERFSAQQFPDLHSELNLSSLELGDSALYFCASSAQDRGNYGYTFGSGTRLTVV.

The rearrangement uses TRBV30 and TRBJ1-1; tentatively, D is TRBD1 (6 bases). Germline V gene data show CDR1 as GTSNPN and CDR2 as SVGIG (reference sequence). Trimming pared 3 bases from V and 5 bases from J, leaving 13 bases between. The CDR3 contains 13 residues. The CDR3 here is CAWSRGANTEAFF. The CDR3 DNA reads as TGTGCCTGGAGCCGGGGGGCGAATACTGAAGCTTTCTTT.

This chain links TRBV7-9 with TRBJ1-1; possible D gene TRBD1, 5 bases. The CDR3 runs 13 residues. V lost 2 bases and J 8 bases, leaving 12 bases between the germline ends. Germline lookup yields CDR1 SEHNR and CDR2 FQNEAQ (reference sequence). CDR3 protein: CASSLPPTDEAFF. In DNA, the CDR3 is TGTGCCAGCAGCTTACCCCCGACAGACGAAGCTTTCTTT.

The chain employs TRBV4-1 and TRBJ1-2, with 7 positions matching TRBD1. Looked up from germline, CDR1 is MGHRA and CDR2 is YSYEKL. The CDR3 runs 15 residues. Trimming cost V 0 bases and J 4 bases; bases outside gene matches: 5. The CDR3 spells CASSQEDREGYGYTF. Written as DNA, the CDR3 is TGCGCCAGCAGCCAAGAAGACAGGGAAGGCTATGGCTACACCTTC.